Presented here are 21 T cell receptor beta chains from one specimen sequenced in a study of blood T cell repertoires in COVID-19 (TCRdb year 2020). Libraries were built with the immunoSEQ multiplex PCR assay. TCRdb carries this immuneACCESS record with in-frame sequences only. Its versions omit some clonotypes, under half of them owing to an unresolved V gene in the studies checked, with the rest unexplained. Within this sample are about 48,000 clones, with approximately 80% of them counted one time only. The biggest ten clones account for around 19% of the sample. The sequenced material came from peripheral blood. These receptor sequences come from a human donor with active or convalescent COVID-19. The donor label of this sample is uncertain.

The gene calls are TRBV11-2 and TRBJ1-6; 7 positions agree with TRBD1. J was trimmed by 10 bases and V by 6 bases; bases with no gene match: 9. The CDR3 totals 14 residues. CDR1 and CDR2 from the germline V gene are SGHAT and FQNNGV. The CDR3 region is CASRQQGTGSPLHF. The DNA for the CDR3 is TGTGCCAGCAGACAACAGGGGACTGGGTCACCCCTCCACTTT.

The chain is built from TRBV28 and TRBJ1-5; 8 bases line up with TRBD1. Germline loops: CDR1 MDHEN, CDR2 SYDVKM. The CDR3 totals 16 residues. The V gene end was trimmed by 4 bases and the J gene end by 4 bases; junction bases not matched to a gene: 9. The CDR3 DNA sequence: TGTGCCAGCAGTTCCCTCTGGACAGGGAGTAATCAGCCCCAGCATTTT. Translated, it gives CASSSLWTGSNQPQHF. Variable domain in full (rest from reference TRBV28 and TRBJ1-5): DVKVTQSSRYLVKRTGEKVFLECVQDMDHENMFWYRQDPGLGLRLIYFSYDVKMKEKGDIPEGYSVSREKKERFSLILESASTNQTSMYLCASSSLWTGSNQPQHFGDGTRLSIL.

This chain links TRBV6-4 with TRBJ2-1, with 8 bases matching TRBD2. The length of the CDR3 is 15 residues. Per the germline V gene, CDR1 is MRHNA and CDR2 is SNTAGT. The J segment lost 4 bases and the V segment lost 4 bases, leaving 6 bases of the junction unmatched. The CDR3 nucleotides are TGTGCCAGCAGTGTTCGGGAGGGCCCTTACAATGAGCAGTTCTTC. This codes for CASSVREGPYNEQFF.

This chain links TRBV5-1 with TRBJ2-7; D is perhaps TRBD2 (5 bases). Trimming took 0 bases from V and 0 from J, leaving 7 bases between them. Germline assignment: CDR1 SGHRS and CDR2 YFSETQ. This CDR3 region has 14 residues. CDR3 sequence (DNA): TGCGCCAGCAGCTTGGCCGGACTCTCCTACGAGCAGTACTTC. Protein sequence: CASSLAGLSYEQYF. The whole variable domain, filled in from reference TRBV5-1 and TRBJ2-7, reads KAGVTQTPRYLIKTRGQQVTLSCSPISGHRSVSWYQQTPGQGLQFLFEYFSETQRNKGNFPGRFSGRQFSNSRSEMNVSTLELGDSALYLCASSLAGLSYEQYFGPGTRLTVT.

The count of this clone is one. The CDR3 is CASRDTVYGYTF. In DNA, the CDR3 is TGTGCCAGCAGGGATACAGTGTATGGCTACACCTTC. The chain is built from TRBV6-5 and TRBJ1-2; no clear D. The V and J ends lost 6 bases and 5 bases respectively, with 10 bases between them. The germline CDR1 and CDR2 sequences are MNHEY and SVGAGI. This CDR3 has 12 residues.

This clone was picked up a small number of times. The rearrangement joins TRBV19 to TRBJ1-5; possible D gene TRBD1, 5 bases. V was pared by 4 bases and J by 3 bases, with 16 bases between. The CDR3 totals 16 residues. Germline V gene lookup returns CDR1 LNHDA and CDR2 SQIVND (reference sequence). The CDR3 spells CASSKGREVNNQPQHF. The CDR3 DNA sequence: TGTGCCAGTAGTAAGGGCAGGGAAGTGAACAATCAGCCCCAGCATTTT.

The rearrangement joins TRBV19 to TRBJ2-7; 8 nucleotides line up with TRBD1. Germline V lookup: CDR1 LNHDA, CDR2 SQIVND (reference sequence). V gave up 6 bases and J gave up 0 bases; unmatched junction bases: 1. CDR3 length equals 13 residues. The CDR3 region has the DNA TGTGCCAGTAGGGGACAGGTCTCCTACGAGCAGTACTTC. Residues: CASRGQVSYEQYF.

The V call is TRBV18, the J call TRBJ2-5, with 7 bases identical to TRBD2. The CDR3 is 16 residues long. CDR1 is KGHSH, CDR2 LQKENI, per germline. V trimming: 4 bases; J trimming: 0 bases; junction bases outside the gene matches: 8. The CDR3 DNA sequence: TGTGCCAGCTCACAGGAACTAGCGAAATACCAAGAGACCCAGTACTTC. Encoded protein: CASSQELAKYQETQYF.

There are a few counts of this clone. The V gene is TRBV28, the J gene TRBJ2-5; D is possibly TRBD2 (6 bases). The CDR3 has 15 amino acids. Trimming took off 7 bases at V and 0 bases at J, with 15 bases between the two ends. In germline, CDR1 is MDHEN, CDR2 SYDVKM. The DNA of the CDR3 is TGTGCCAGCAAGGAGGGGCGCTCGTACCAAGAGACCCAGTACTTC. Encoded protein: CASKEGRSYQETQYF.

The V and J genes are TRBV14 and TRBJ1-5; D unclear. Trimming took off 3 bases at V and 7 bases at J, with 10 bases between the two ends. CDR1 SGHDN and CDR2 FVKESK come from the germline V gene. The CDR3 is 13 residues long. CDR3 in DNA: TGTGCCAGCAGCCAGGACTATTGGCAGCCCCAGCATTTT. Translating gives CASSQDYWQPQHF.

In its sample, this clone was seen a few times. This chain links TRBV5-1 with TRBJ2-4, with 7 bases identical to TRBD1. Germline V lookup: CDR1 SGHRS, CDR2 YFSETQ. CDR3 length: 15 amino acids. Unmatched junction bases numbered 4, after V lost 2 bases and J lost 2 bases. Here the CDR3 reads CASSLGGQTKNIQYF. The CDR3 DNA is TGCGCCAGCAGCTTAGGGGGACAGACCAAAAACATTCAGTACTTC.

This chain links TRBV9 with TRBJ2-1; 10 bases are shared with TRBD2. The V segment lost 6 bases and the J segment 0 bases; nucleotides outside the gene matches: 15. Per germline, CDR1 SGDLS and CDR2 YYNGEE. The CDR3 is 19 amino acids. The CDR3 region has the DNA TGTGCCAGCACCCGCTTGATTAGCGGGAGGATGAGCTCCTACAATGAGCAGTTCTTC. Its translation is CASTRLISGRMSSYNEQFF.

This rearrangement joins TRBV13 to TRBJ2-3, with 11 bases aligning to TRBD2. The CDR3 runs to 20 residues. The J segment lost 0 bases and the V segment lost 5 bases, leaving 16 bases of the junction unmatched. Per germline, CDR1 PRHDT and CDR2 FYEKMQ (reference sequence). CDR3 DNA sequence: TGTGCCAGCAGCCCCCGTGGGCTAGCGGGAGGCGCCCCCAGCACAGATACGCAGTATTTT. This sequence encodes CASSPRGLAGGAPSTDTQYF.

V gene TRBV29-1 combines with J gene TRBJ2-3; D is perhaps TRBD1 (7 bases). Between the trimmed V and J ends, which lost 6 bases and 9 bases, there was a span of 22 bases. The germline V gene has CDR1 SQVTM and CDR2 ANQGSEA. The CDR3 totals 14 residues. CDR3 DNA: TGCAGCGTCCAGGGGGGACTCCCAAGGCAGACGCAGTATTTT. This sequence encodes CSVQGGLPRQTQYF.

The chain is built from TRBV27 and TRBJ2-5, with 11 positions matching TRBD2. Unmatched junction bases numbered 10, after V lost 5 bases and J lost 2 bases. This CDR3 comprises 17 residues. Germline V gene lookup returns CDR1 MNHEY and CDR2 SMNVEV (reference sequence). The CDR3 region has the DNA TGTGCCAGCAGTCCCCCTAGCGGGAGGAGTGGGCAAGAGACCCAGTACTTC. It is translated as CASSPPSGRSGQETQYF.

This clone has only one observation. This CDR3 is missing its conserved last phenylalanine or tryptophan, likely due to a read error. The DNA is omitted, as the CDR3 cannot be located on it reliably, and the CDR3 follows TCRdb's listing. The rearrangement uses TRBV24-1 and TRBJ2-7; the D call in the table, TRBD2, was not verified against the DNA. The CDR3 spans 12 residues, counting both ends. Germline V CDR1 and CDR2: KGHDR, SFDVKD. CDR3 in amino acids: CATSESGKTSVL.

CDR3 bases: TGTGCCAGCAGTGAGTTCGCAGGGGTTTATTATGGCTACACCTTC. Its protein is CASSEFAGVYYGYTF. This rearrangement joins TRBV6-1 to TRBJ1-2, with TRBD1 as a possible D gene (6 bases). This CDR3 comprises 15 residues. The germline V and J ends were trimmed by 3 bases and 5 bases, with 16 bases remaining between them. Germline CDR1 is MNHNS and CDR2 is SASEGT.

The chain combines TRBV5-6 with TRBJ1-5, with 8 positions matching TRBD1. With V trimmed by 1 base and J by 0 bases, 0 bases remained unmatched. The germline V gene has CDR1 SGHDT and CDR2 YYEEEE. CDR3 size: 15 residues. CDR3 region: CASSLTGGSNQPQHF. CDR3 bases: TGTGCCAGCAGCTTGACAGGGGGTAGCAATCAGCCCCAGCATTTT.

This clone was counted between two and nine times. The rearrangement links TRBV3-1 (or the pseudogene TRBV3-2) to TRBJ1-1; the D gene is possibly TRBD1 (5 bases). Trimming left V 4 bases short and J 0 bases short, with 18 bases between. This CDR3 has 17 amino acids. Per germline, CDR1 LGHDT and CDR2 YNNKEL (reference sequence). In DNA form, the CDR3 reads TGTGCCAGCAGCCGAGTCCCAGGACAACTTATGAACACTGAAGCTTTCTTT. Its translation: CASSRVPGQLMNTEAFF.

The V gene is TRBV7-6, the J gene TRBJ2-1, with a weak D call TRBD1 (5 bases). Per the germline V gene, CDR1 is SGHVS and CDR2 is FNYEAQ. Trimming pared 4 bases from V and 9 bases from J, leaving 10 bases between. The CDR3 runs 12 residues. The CDR3 DNA reads TGTGCCAGCAGCTCGCGACAGATTGAGCAGTTCTTC. Protein product: CASSSRQIEQFF. The full variable domain, in which reference TRBV7-6 and TRBJ2-1 provide the parts outside the CDR3, is GAGVSQSPRYKVTKRGQDVALRCDPISGHVSLYWYRQALGQGPEFLTYFNYEAQQDKSGLPNDRFSAERPEGSISTLTIQRTEQRDSAMYRCASSSRQIEQFFGPGTRLTVL.

The rearrangement joins TRBV10-1 to TRBJ2-3, with 9 bases matching TRBD2. Germline V gene lookup returns CDR1 WNHNN and CDR2 SYGVQD (reference sequence). The CDR3 covers 16 residues. V dropped 6 bases and J dropped 4; count of bases not matched to a gene: 11. CDR3 bases: TGCGCCAGCAGCTCGCGCGGCGGGAGGGGTGCAGATACGCAGTATTTT. Protein: CASSSRGGRGADTQYF.